This T cell receptor beta chain comes out of a study of breast tumors, draining lymph nodes, adjacent tissues. TCRdb recomputed calls from the multiplex PCR reads with MiXCR, one row per CDR3 protein. The table lists about 140,000 distinct CDR3 sequences, about 31% of them singletons. CDR3 length equals 16 residues. The V and J ends lost 5 bases and 11 bases, in that order; junction bases with no gene match: 13. The germline CDR1 and CDR2 sequences are SEHNR and FQNEAQ (reference sequence). Breast cancer patients provided tissue from their axillary draining lymph nodes. The sequence came from a female donor with breast cancer. Some clones in this sample may be carry-over from other donors' samples. Sequencing was performed on axillary lymph node tissue. The chain links TRBV7-9 to TRBJ2-3; 13 nucleotides align to TRBD2. In DNA form, the CDR3 reads TGTGCCAGCAGCCCACCAAGACTAGCGGGGGGAGGCGAGCAGTATTTT. This encodes CASSPPRLAGGGEQYF.